The clone carrying this T cell receptor (beta chain) has a handful of counts. Antigen: not known. The limits of the CDR3 on the DNA are not certain, so only TCRdb's listed CDR3 is given. Using unique molecular identifiers, the investigators prepared the TCRbeta library. Via MiXCR, TCRdb re-called the PCR reads, giving one row per CDR3 protein. The data contain about 870,000 distinct CDR3 sequences, approximately 15% of them singletons. The entry originates in a study of T-cell reconstitution after alpha-beta-depleted transplantation in children. Study-wide findings and caveats: Counts and diversity of T cells one year after transplant came mostly from newly produced T cells.

The CDR3 has 15 amino acids, counting both end residues. CDR1 is SGHRS and CDR2 is YFSETQ in the germline V gene. The sequencing here drew on PBMCs, mostly from graft donor cells, taken 360 days after TCRalphabeta/CD19-depleted stem cell transplant. The chain recombines TRBV5-1 with TRBJ2-6. The receptor comes from a male patient between 10 and 17 years old who had a stem cell transplant for acute lymphoblastic leukemia, so the T cells may come from the graft donor. CDR3 in amino acids: CASSFQMSGANVLTF.